Below are 25 T cell receptor beta chains sequenced from a single sample in a study of blood T cell repertoires in COVID-19. Sequenced by immunoSEQ multiplex PCR; TCRdb stores in-frame clones only, minus some. The sample comprises roughly 80,000 clones, roughly 89% of which are singletons, and 3% to 4% rests with the top ten. What was sequenced was peripheral blood. These receptors came from a man aged 45-65 years with acute or convalescent COVID-19.

V gene TRBV5-6 combines with J gene TRBJ1-2, with D maybe TRBD1 (6 bases). CDR3 length equals 16 residues. Per the germline V gene, CDR1 is SGHDT and CDR2 is YYEEEE. The V end lost 3 bases, the J end lost 3 bases, and 18 bases lay between the germline ends. CDR3 sequence: CASSSGQTLQYYGYTF. The CDR3 DNA reads TGTGCCAGCAGCTCCGGACAGACTCTCCAGTACTATGGCTACACCTTC.

The genes are TRBV5-4 and TRBJ1-2; 7 positions match TRBD1. The junction had 2 bases not matched to a gene; V was cut back by 4 bases and J by 2 bases. Germline values: CDR1 SGHNT, CDR2 YYREEE (reference sequence). This CDR3 spans 13 amino acids. CDR3 residues: CASSQTGNYGYTF. In DNA, the CDR3 is TGTGCCAGCAGCCAGACAGGGAACTATGGCTACACCTTC.

V and J are TRBV30 and TRBJ2-1; 13 bases are shared with TRBD2. V lost 2 bases to trimming and J lost 0 bases; unmatched junction nucleotides: 10. The CDR3 is made up of 19 amino acids. CDR1 is GTSNPN, CDR2 SVGIG, per germline (reference sequence). Written as DNA, the CDR3 is TGTGCCTGGAGTACACGACCGGGACTAGCGGGACGCTCCTACAATGAGCAGTTCTTC. This encodes CAWSTRPGLAGRSYNEQFF. Drawing the rest from reference TRBV30 and TRBJ2-1, the complete variable domain is SQTIHQWPATLVQPVGSPLSLECTVEGTSNPNLYWYRQAAGRGLQLLFYSVGIGQISSEVPQNLSASRPQDRQFILSSKKLLLSDSGFYLCAWSTRPGLAGRSYNEQFFGPGTRLTVL.

The chain joins TRBV2 to TRBJ2-5; unclear D gene. V was pared by 4 bases and J by 5 bases, with 14 bases between. This CDR3 spans 14 amino acids. Germline V CDR1 and CDR2: SNHLY, FYNNEI. The CDR3 DNA reads as TGTGCCAGCAGTGTTAGGAGCTTCGGGGAGACCCAGTACTTC. Protein sequence: CASSVRSFGETQYF.

The J gene is TRBJ1-3, the V gene TRBV6-5, with 8 bases identical to TRBD1. Looked up from germline, CDR1 is MNHEY and CDR2 is SVGAGI. The CDR3 is 14 residues long. Trimming cost V 5 bases and J 5 bases; bases outside gene matches: 5. CDR3 in amino acids: CASSPGQGRNTIYF. CDR3 bases: TGTGCCAGCAGTCCAGGACAGGGACGAAACACCATATATTTT.

V gene TRBV6-2 or TRBV6-3 combines with J gene TRBJ2-2; D may be TRBD2 (5 bases). The CDR3 consists of 14 residues. V gave up 6 bases and J gave up 4 bases, with 12 bases separating them. Germline CDR1 reads MNHEY; CDR2 reads SVGEGT. As DNA, the CDR3 is TGTGCCAGCAGCCCCTACCGGGGCACCGGGGAGCTGTTTTTT. This codes for CASSPYRGTGELFF.

The rearrangement links TRBV10-3 to TRBJ1-1, with TRBD1 matching 7 bases. There are 14 residues in the CDR3. J lost 4 bases, V lost 5 bases, and 7 bases had no gene match. CDR1 is ENHRY and CDR2 is SYGVKD in the germline V gene. DNA of the CDR3: TGTGCCATCAGTTTCGGGACAGTCGGCACTGAAGCTTTCTTT. Protein: CAISFGTVGTEAFF.

The chain recombines TRBV9 with TRBJ2-3; D unresolved. Germline V lookup: CDR1 SGDLS, CDR2 YYNGEE. The CDR3 is 13 residues long. V was clipped by 0 bases and J by 3 bases, with 5 bases between them. The CDR3 here is CASSVDQTDTQYF. The CDR3 region has the DNA TGTGCCAGCAGCGTAGATCAGACAGATACGCAGTATTTT.

This chain joins TRBV21-1 and TRBJ2-7; TRBD2, the table's D call, was not compared with the DNA. TRBV21-1 represents a pseudogene. CDR3 length equals 16 residues. The CDR3 bases are TGTGCCAGCAGCAAAGCTAGCGGGAGGAGCTCCTACGAGCAGTACTTC. Translating gives CASSKASGRSSYEQYF.

The rearrangement links TRBV7-6 to TRBJ2-1; D might be TRBD1 (5 bases). In germline, CDR1 is SGHVS, CDR2 FNYEAQ. Between the trimmed V and J ends, which lost 1 base and 9 bases, there was a span of 13 bases. This CDR3 contains 14 residues. The CDR3 DNA reads as TGTGCCAGCAGCTTAGTCCGGTTAAGGGGTGAGCAGTTCTTC. Protein sequence: CASSLVRLRGEQFF.

The V and J genes are TRBV5-5 and TRBJ1-3; TRBD1 matches 7 bases. The CDR3 length is 17 residues. J was trimmed by 4 bases and V by 4 bases; bases with no gene match: 14. The V gene's germline CDR1 is SGHKS and CDR2 YYEKEE (reference sequence). CDR3: CASSLSDRDGSGNTIYF. CDR3 DNA: TGTGCCAGCAGCCTATCTGACAGGGATGGTTCGGGAAACACCATATATTTT.

This sequence joins TRBV5-4 and TRBJ2-5, with TRBD2 matching 7 bases. From germline, CDR1 is SGHNT and CDR2 YYREEE (reference sequence). This CDR3 is built from 14 residues. V gave up 4 bases and J gave up 5 bases; unmatched junction bases: 8. The CDR3 spells CASSGKLGGETQYF. The CDR3 nucleotides read TGTGCCAGCAGCGGAAAACTGGGAGGGGAGACCCAGTACTTC.

The rearrangement links TRBV19 to TRBJ2-7; D is perhaps TRBD2 (6 bases). Trimming removed 5 bases at V and 2 bases at J, with 13 bases between. CDR1 and CDR2 from the germline V gene are LNHDA and SQIVND (reference sequence). CDR3 size: 14 residues. The CDR3 region is CASSPRESPYEQYF. The CDR3 DNA reads as TGTGCCAGTAGTCCCCGGGAGTCCCCCTACGAGCAGTACTTC.

In its sample, this clone was seen once. DNA for the CDR3: TGCGCCAGCAGCTTGGCGGGACAGGGGGCGAACACTGAAGCTTTCTTT. Translation gives CASSLAGQGANTEAFF. The rearrangement joins TRBV5-1 to TRBJ1-1; TRBD1 matches 12 bases. CDR3 length: 16 residues. Germline values: CDR1 SGHRS, CDR2 YFSETQ. Trimming removed 0 bases from V and 1 base from J; junction bases left unmatched: 1.

This clone was picked up a small number of times. The rearrangement links TRBV29-1 to TRBJ2-3, with 9 bases aligning to TRBD2. This CDR3 has 14 amino acids. The germline V gene encodes CDR1 SQVTM and CDR2 ANQGSEA. Trimming removed 4 bases from V and 7 bases from J; junction bases left unmatched: 9. CDR3: CSVVWAGGPNTQYF. CDR3 coding DNA: TGCAGCGTTGTGTGGGCGGGGGGGCCGAATACGCAGTATTTT.

This clone appeared once. The V gene is TRBV7-2, the J gene TRBJ1-1; possibly TRBD1 for D (5 bases). The CDR3 covers 19 residues. Deletions cut 1 base from V and 3 bases from J, with 24 bases between. Germline-derived CDR1 and CDR2 are SGHTA and FQGNSA. The CDR3 loop reads CASSLEPPAWGFYDTEAFF. The CDR3 DNA sequence: TGTGCCAGCAGCTTAGAACCGCCCGCTTGGGGCTTTTACGACACTGAAGCTTTCTTT. Using reference TRBV7-2 and TRBJ1-1 for the parts outside the CDR3, the full variable domain is GAGVSQSPSNKVTEKGKDVELRCDPISGHTALYWYRQSLGQGLEFLIYFQGNSAPDKSGLPSDRFSAERTGGSVSTLTIQRTQQEDSAVYLCASSLEPPAWGFYDTEAFFGQGTRLTVV.

The chain is built from TRBV30 and TRBJ1-3, with D unclear. Looked up from germline, CDR1 is GTSNPN and CDR2 is SVGIG (reference sequence). The CDR3 sequence is 12 residues long. V was shortened by 2 bases and J by 2 bases, with 4 bases between the two germline ends. The CDR3 DNA reads TGTGCCTGGAGTCCTACTGGAAACACCATATATTTT. Translated: CAWSPTGNTIYF.

The chain recombines TRBV10-3 with TRBJ1-5; D is ambiguous. V was trimmed by 6 bases and J by 0 bases, leaving 9 bases between them. CDR3 length: 14 residues. Germline lookup yields CDR1 ENHRY and CDR2 SYGVKD. Here the CDR3 DNA reads TGTGCCATCAGCACAGACCATAGCAATCAGCCCCAGCATTTT. Encoded protein: CAISTDHSNQPQHF.

The chain carries TRBV7-2 and TRBJ2-7; D possibly corresponds to TRBD1 (5 bases). Trimming removed 3 bases at V and 2 bases at J, with 14 bases between. Germline V gene lookup returns CDR1 SGHTA and CDR2 FQGNSA. The CDR3 length is 15 residues. In DNA, the CDR3 is TGTGCCAGCAGCTTCCGAAGACAGAACCCCTACGAGCAGTACTTC. Amino acids: CASSFRRQNPYEQYF. Supplemented by reference TRBV7-2 and TRBJ2-7, the full variable domain reads GAGVSQSPSNKVTEKGKDVELRCDPISGHTALYWYRQSLGQGLEFLIYFQGNSAPDKSGLPSDRFSAERTGGSVSTLTIQRTQQEDSAVYLCASSFRRQNPYEQYFGPGTRLTVT.

The V call is TRBV11-1, the J call TRBJ1-4, with D maybe TRBD1 (5 bases). V was pared by 3 bases and J by 8 bases, with 10 bases between. This CDR3 contains 13 residues. Germline V gene lookup returns CDR1 SGHAT and CDR2 FQDESV (reference sequence). For the CDR3, the DNA is TGTGCCAGCAGCTTTCGGGGGATGGAAAAACTGTTTTTT. The encoded protein is CASSFRGMEKLFF. Drawing the rest from reference TRBV11-1 and TRBJ1-4, the complete variable domain is EAEVAQSPRYKITEKSQAVAFWCDPISGHATLYWYRQILGQGPELLVQFQDESVVDDSQLPKDRFSAERLKGVDSTLKIQPAELGDSAMYLCASSFRGMEKLFFGSGTQLSVL.

The rearrangement links TRBV10-3 to TRBJ1-1; 7 nucleotides match TRBD1. V shed 7 bases, J shed 3 bases, and the junction held 8 bases outside the gene matches. The CDR3 is 14 amino acids. Looked up from germline, CDR1 is ENHRY and CDR2 is SYGVKD. The CDR3 DNA sequence: TGTGCCATCACTCGACAGGGTTGGGACACTGAAGCTTTCTTT. Its translation is CAITRQGWDTEAFF.

The V call is TRBV15, the J call TRBJ2-7, with TRBD1 as a possible D gene (6 bases). CDR1 is LNHNV and CDR2 is YYDKDF in the germline V gene (reference sequence). The CDR3 sequence is 14 residues long. Deletions cut 3 bases from V and 6 bases from J, with 15 bases between. The CDR3 nucleotides are TGTGCCACCAGCAGCAGGGTAACAGGGTCCGAGCAGTACTTC. Its protein product is CATSSRVTGSEQYF.

This chain links TRBV7-9 with TRBJ2-1, with D possibly TRBD1 on 6 matching bases. Trimming cost V 6 bases and J 0 bases, with 12 bases left between them. The length of the CDR3 is 15 residues. CDR1 and CDR2 from the germline V gene are SEHNR and FQNEAQ (reference sequence). The CDR3 bases are TGTGCCAGCAGTTCGACAGGTAGCTCCTACAATGAGCAGTTCTTC. Protein product: CASSSTGSSYNEQFF.

The chain carries TRBV3-1 (or the pseudogene TRBV3-2) and TRBJ2-1; 13 nucleotides align to TRBD2. The CDR3 length is 15 residues. Trimming took 4 bases from V and 6 from J; bases not matched to a gene: 3. Germline loops: CDR1 LGHDT, CDR2 YNNKEL (reference sequence). The CDR3 DNA is TGTGCCAGCAGCCCCACTAGCGGGGGGGCCAATGAGCAGTTCTTC. Protein sequence: CASSPTSGGANEQFF.

This clone is a singleton in its sample. The rearrangement uses TRBV13 and TRBJ2-1; possibly TRBD1 for D (5 bases). Trimming removed 5 bases from V and 4 bases from J, with 9 bases in between. The CDR3 length is 13 residues. In germline, CDR1 is PRHDT, CDR2 FYEKMQ (reference sequence). The CDR3 sequence: CASSPQDYNEQFF. CDR3 nucleotide sequence: TGTGCCAGCAGCCCACAGGATTACAATGAGCAGTTCTTC. The full variable domain, in which reference TRBV13 and TRBJ2-1 provide the parts outside the CDR3, is AAGVIQSPRHLIKEKRETATLKCYPIPRHDTVYWYQQGPGQDPQFLISFYEKMQSDKGSIPDRFSAQQFSDYHSELNMSSLELGDSALYFCASSPQDYNEQFFGPGTRLTVL.